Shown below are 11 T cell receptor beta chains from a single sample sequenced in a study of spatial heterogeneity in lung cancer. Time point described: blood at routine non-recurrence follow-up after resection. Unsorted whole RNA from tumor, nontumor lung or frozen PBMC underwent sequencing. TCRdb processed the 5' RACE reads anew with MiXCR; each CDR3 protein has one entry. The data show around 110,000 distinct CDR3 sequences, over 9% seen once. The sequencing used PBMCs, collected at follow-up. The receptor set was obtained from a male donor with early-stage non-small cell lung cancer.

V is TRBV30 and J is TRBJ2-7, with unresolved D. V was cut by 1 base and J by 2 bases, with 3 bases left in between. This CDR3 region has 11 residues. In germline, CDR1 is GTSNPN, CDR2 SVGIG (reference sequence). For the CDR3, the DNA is TGTGCCTGGAGTGAACCCTACGAGCAGTACTTC. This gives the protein CAWSEPYEQYF.

The CDR3 reads CASSLESARWGLSYEQYF. The CDR3 DNA is TGCGCCAGCAGCTTGGAGTCGGCACGGTGGGGACTATCCTACGAGCAGTACTTC. The chain links TRBV5-1 to TRBJ2-7, with 7 bases aligning to TRBD2. Germline CDR1 is SGHRS and CDR2 is YFSETQ. CDR3 length: 18 residues. Trimming took 0 bases from V and 1 from J; bases not matched to a gene: 13. Complete variable domain (other parts from reference TRBV5-1 and TRBJ2-7): KAGVTQTPRYLIKTRGQQVTLSCSPISGHRSVSWYQQTPGQGLQFLFEYFSETQRNKGNFPGRFSGRQFSNSRSEMNVSTLELGDSALYLCASSLESARWGLSYEQYFGPGTRLTVT.

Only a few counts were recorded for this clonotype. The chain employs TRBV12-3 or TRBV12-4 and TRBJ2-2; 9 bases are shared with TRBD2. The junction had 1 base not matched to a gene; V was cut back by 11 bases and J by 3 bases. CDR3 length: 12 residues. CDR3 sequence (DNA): TGTGCCGCGGGGGGGTACACCGGGGAGCTGTTTTTT. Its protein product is CAAGGYTGELFF.

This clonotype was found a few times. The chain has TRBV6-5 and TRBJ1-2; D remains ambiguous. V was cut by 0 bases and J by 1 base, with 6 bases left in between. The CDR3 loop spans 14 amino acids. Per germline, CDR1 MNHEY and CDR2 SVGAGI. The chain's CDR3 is CASSYSARNYGYTF. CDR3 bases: TGTGCCAGCAGTTACTCAGCTCGTAACTATGGCTACACCTTC.

CDR3 in amino acids: CSASLAGGLNTDTQYF. The CDR3 DNA follows: TGCAGTGCTAGCCTAGCGGGGGGGCTGAACACAGATACGCAGTATTTT. The chain combines TRBV20-1 with TRBJ2-3; TRBD2 matches 12 bases. The CDR3 has 16 amino acids. The germline CDR1 and CDR2 sequences are DFQATT and SNEGSKA (reference sequence). J lost 2 bases, V lost 3 bases, and 6 bases had no gene match.

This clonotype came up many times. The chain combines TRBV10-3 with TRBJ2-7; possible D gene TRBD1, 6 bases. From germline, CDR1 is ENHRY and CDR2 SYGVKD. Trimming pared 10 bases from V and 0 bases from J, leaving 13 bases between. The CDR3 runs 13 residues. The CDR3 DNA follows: TGTGCCAGCCAGAGAGGGGGCTCCTACGAGCAGTACTTC. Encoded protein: CASQRGGSYEQYF.

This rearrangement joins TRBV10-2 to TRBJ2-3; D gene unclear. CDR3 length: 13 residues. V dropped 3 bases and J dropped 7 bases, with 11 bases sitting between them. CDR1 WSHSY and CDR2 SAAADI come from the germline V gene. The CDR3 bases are TGCGCCAGCAGTGATCGCTGGAGTAATACGCAGTATTTT. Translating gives CASSDRWSNTQYF.

DNA of the CDR3: TGTGCCATCACTTCGGGAGGGGGCATCACTGAAGCTTTCTTT. Amino acid sequence: CAITSGGGITEAFF. The chain has TRBV10-3 and TRBJ1-1; the match to TRBD1 covers 7 bases. The germline gives CDR1 ENHRY, CDR2 SYGVKD. After removal of 7 bases from V and 4 bases from J, the junction contained 9 bases not matched to a gene. The CDR3 covers 14 residues.

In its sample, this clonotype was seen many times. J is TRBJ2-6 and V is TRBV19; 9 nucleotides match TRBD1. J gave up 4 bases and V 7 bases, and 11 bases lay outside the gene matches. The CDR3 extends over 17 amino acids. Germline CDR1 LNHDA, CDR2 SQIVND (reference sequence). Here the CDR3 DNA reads TGTGCCAGTACCGTAGCCGGGACAGGGATCGGGGCCAACGTCCTGACTTTC. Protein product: CASTVAGTGIGANVLTF.

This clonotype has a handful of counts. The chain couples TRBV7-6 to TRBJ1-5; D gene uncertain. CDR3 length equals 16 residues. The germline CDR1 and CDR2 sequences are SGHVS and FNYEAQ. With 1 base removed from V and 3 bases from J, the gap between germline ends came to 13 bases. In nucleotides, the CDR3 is TGTGCCAGCAGCTTAGGATCCTGGGGAGTCAATCAGCCCCAGCATTTT. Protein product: CASSLGSWGVNQPQHF. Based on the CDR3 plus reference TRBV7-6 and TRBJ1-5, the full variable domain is GAGVSQSPRYKVTKRGQDVALRCDPISGHVSLYWYRQALGQGPEFLTYFNYEAQQDKSGLPNDRFSAERPEGSISTLTIQRTEQRDSAMYRCASSLGSWGVNQPQHFGDGTRLSIL.

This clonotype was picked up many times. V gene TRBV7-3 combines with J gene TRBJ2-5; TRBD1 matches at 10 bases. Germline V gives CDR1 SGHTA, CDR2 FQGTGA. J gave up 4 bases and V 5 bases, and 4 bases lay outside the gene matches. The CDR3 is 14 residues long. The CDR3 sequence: CASSPGQGIETQYF. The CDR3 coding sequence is TGTGCCAGCAGCCCGGGACAGGGGATAGAGACCCAGTACTTC.